This T cell receptor beta chain is drawn from a study of cytomegalovirus exposure and HLA in healthy donors. Study overall: Sequencing of 150 million to 200 million T cells in an earlier analysis found around 100 million unique TCR beta sequences.

CDR3 length: 16 residues. V was pared by 6 bases and J by 5 bases, with 13 bases of the junction left unmatched. CDR1 is SSHAT, CDR2 FNYEAQ, per germline (reference sequence). Vbeta (60) and Jbeta (13) primers were used in the PCR. The table came from immunoSEQ multiplex PCR; TCRdb's copy has only in-frame clones and leaves some out. The table has roughly 180,000 clones, 79% seen once; the top ten hold approximately 1.5%. The sample taken for sequencing was PBMCs. J is TRBJ1-5 and V is TRBV7-7; TRBD1 aligns across 7 bases. The receptor was isolated from a girl aged 5-17 years in good health and CMV-seropositive. CDR3 DNA sequence: TGTGCCAGCAGGGAGACGGACAGGCCGCGGGATCAGCCCCAGCATTTT. Translated, it gives CASRETDRPRDQPQHF.